This T cell receptor beta chain was profiled in a study of blood T cell repertoires in COVID-19. On the study more broadly: From the United States, Italy and Spain came samples of acute and convalescent COVID-19. PBMCs, B-cell-depleted T cells, or T cells provided the cDNA or gDNA that made up the material.

Cohort allocation depended upon clinical history that participants reported. The repertoire was sequenced with immunoSEQ multiplex PCR; TCRdb's copy has only in-frame clones and lacks some. The data show roughly 130,000 clones, with roughly 84% seen just once and around 4.2% held by the top ten. The TCR sequence derives from a woman under 40 who had recovered from COVID-19. The sample consisted of PBMCs or T cells enriched from blood (not recorded which).

This chain's CDR3 is CASSISVNVHGYTF. The CDR3 DNA reads as TGTGCCAGTAGTATTTCGGTGAATGTCCATGGCTACACCTTC. V gene TRBV19 combines with J gene TRBJ1-2; no clear D. Germline lookup yields CDR1 LNHDA and CDR2 SQIVND (reference sequence). This CDR3 spans 14 amino acids. V gave up 3 bases and J gave up 6 bases, with 14 bases separating them.